Below, one T cell receptor (beta chain) is given with its context. The antigen remains unidentified. The study ran its PCR with 60 Vbeta and 13 Jbeta primers. Method: immunoSEQ multiplex PCR; TCRdb's copy keeps in-frame clones and lacks some. The repertoire holds about 270,000 clones, about 66% seen once, with under 3% in the top ten. These data originate in a study of cytomegalovirus exposure and HLA in healthy donors. General study points: The authors listed roughly 150 TCR beta chains as cytomegalovirus-associated.

The TCR originated in a female donor in good health and CMV-seronegative. The sample consisted of PBMCs.

This chain's CDR3 is CASSLAGGQETQYF. The DNA of the CDR3 is TGTGCCAGCAGCCTAGCGGGAGGGCAAGAGACCCAGTACTTC. The chain couples TRBV2 to TRBJ2-5; 12 nucleotides agree with TRBD2. The CDR3 runs to 14 residues. Germline CDR1 reads SNHLY; CDR2 reads FYNNEI. V lost 6 bases and J lost 2; bases outside the gene matches: 1.